Following are 20 T cell receptor beta chains from one sample sequenced in a study of T cell responses to AZD1222 COVID-19 vaccine. Clones were sequenced by immunoSEQ multiplex PCR, and TCRdb holds only the in-frame ones, with some missing. The sample has roughly 180,000 clones, around 92% seen once; the top ten hold 1% to 1.5%. The material sequenced was peripheral blood, taken 28 days after the second AZD1222 dose. Receptors were obtained from an adult who received the AZD1222 COVID-19 vaccine.

The CDR3 coding sequence is TGTGCCAGCAGTGGGATTAGCGGGGGGGACAATGAGCAGTTCTTC. Translation gives CASSGISGGDNEQFF. V usage is TRBV25-1 and J usage is TRBJ2-1; 11 bases agree with TRBD2. Germline V gene lookup returns CDR1 MGHDK and CDR2 SYGVNS. Germline trimming cut 4 bases from V and 5 bases from J; bases unmatched to any gene: 4. The CDR3 extends over 15 amino acids. The whole variable domain, remainder taken from reference TRBV25-1 and TRBJ2-1, is EADIYQTPRYLVIGTGKKITLECSQTMGHDKMYWYQQDPGMELHLIHYSYGVNSTEKGDLSSESTVSRIRTEHFPLTLESARPSHTSQYLCASSGISGGDNEQFFGPGTRLTVL.

The rearrangement links TRBV7-9 to TRBJ2-1; 8 positions match TRBD2. This CDR3 spans 13 amino acids. Germline CDR1 and CDR2: SEHNR and FQNEAQ (reference sequence). V shed 5 bases, J shed 9 bases, and the junction held 6 bases outside the gene matches. The CDR3 DNA reads TGTGCCAGCAGCCCTGGACTAGCCGGTGAGCAGTTCTTC. Its translation: CASSPGLAGEQFF.

This clone came up once. The chain employs TRBV5-6 and TRBJ1-5; D not resolved. This CDR3 contains 12 residues. The V end was cut by 3 bases, the J end by 4 bases, with 5 bases between. Per the germline V gene, CDR1 is SGHDT and CDR2 is YYEEEE. As DNA, the CDR3 is TGTGCCAGCAGCTCCCTGAATCAGCCCCAGCATTTT. It codes for CASSSLNQPQHF.

The chain links TRBV7-2 to TRBJ2-5; a weak D match, TRBD2 (5 bases). The CDR3 spans 14 residues. V was cut by 3 bases and J by 4 bases, with 12 bases left in between. CDR1 and CDR2 (germline): SGHTA, FQGNSA. CDR3 amino acids: CASSFWSGRETQYF. DNA for the CDR3: TGTGCCAGCAGCTTTTGGTCGGGAAGAGAGACCCAGTACTTC.

The chain couples TRBV5-1 to TRBJ1-1; 7 bases line up with TRBD1. The ends lost 0 bases at V and 3 bases at J; junction bases unmatched: 14. CDR1 and CDR2 from the germline V gene are SGHRS and YFSETQ. CDR3 length: 18 residues. CDR3 nucleotides: TGCGCCAGCAGCTTGGCCTTGACAGGGCGCCGCGGGGACACTGAAGCTTTCTTT. Encoded protein: CASSLALTGRRGDTEAFF.

The chain is built from TRBV5-5 and TRBJ2-7; D ambiguous. The CDR3 spans 14 residues. V lost 1 base, J lost 3 bases, and 11 bases lay in between. The V gene's germline CDR1 is SGHKS and CDR2 YYEKEE (reference sequence). CDR3 coding DNA: TGTGCCAGCAGCTTGTGGGCAGGAAACTACGAGCAGTACTTC. As protein: CASSLWAGNYEQYF.

This chain links TRBV6-6 with TRBJ2-7; D uncertain. The CDR3 consists of 14 residues. Trimming left V 0 bases short and J 0 bases short, with 6 bases between. Germline loops: CDR1 MNHNY, CDR2 SVGAGI (reference sequence). The CDR3 reads CASSYSGLSYEQYF. In DNA form, the CDR3 reads TGTGCCAGCAGTTACTCGGGTCTCTCCTACGAGCAGTACTTC.

The CDR3 region is CASRTLDRGNSPLHF. CDR3 nucleotides: TGTGCCAGCAGGACTTTGGACAGGGGTAATTCACCCCTCCACTTT. The chain has TRBV27 and TRBJ1-6, with 9 bases identical to TRBD1. Losses at the gene ends were 6 bases for V and 6 bases for J; bases not matched to a gene: 6. Germline CDR1 reads MNHEY; CDR2 reads SMNVEV (reference sequence). This CDR3 is built from 15 residues.

This chain joins TRBV5-1 and TRBJ1-2, with D uncertain. The germline gives CDR1 SGHRS, CDR2 YFSETQ. The CDR3 extends over 15 amino acids. V was shortened by 4 bases and J by 1 base, with 14 bases between the two germline ends. CDR3 sequence reads: CASSPGPPINYGYTF. CDR3 DNA sequence: TGCGCCAGCAGCCCCGGACCGCCGATTAACTATGGCTACACCTTC. The full variable domain, its missing parts supplied by reference TRBV5-1 and TRBJ1-2, is KAGVTQTPRYLIKTRGQQVTLSCSPISGHRSVSWYQQTPGQGLQFLFEYFSETQRNKGNFPGRFSGRQFSNSRSEMNVSTLELGDSALYLCASSPGPPINYGYTFGSGTRLTVV.

This rearrangement joins TRBV15 to TRBJ1-2; the D gene is possibly TRBD1 (5 bases). Per the germline V gene, CDR1 is LNHNV and CDR2 is YYDKDF (reference sequence). This CDR3 comprises 14 residues. V lost 1 base and J 6 bases, leaving 12 bases between the germline ends. The CDR3, as DNA: TGTGCCACCAGCAGAGGAAAAGGGGATGATGGCTACACCTTC. Protein product: CATSRGKGDDGYTF.

The rearrangement links TRBV20-1 to TRBJ2-1; TRBD2 matches 16 bases. After removal of 3 bases from V and 8 bases from J, the junction contained 1 base not matched to a gene. Germline CDR1 is DFQATT and CDR2 is SNEGSKA (reference sequence). The CDR3 totals 14 residues. The CDR3 DNA sequence: TGCAGTGCTAGTGGGACTAGCGGGAGGGATGAGCAGTTCTTC. As protein: CSASGTSGRDEQFF.

This chain joins TRBV9 and TRBJ2-1; tentatively, D is TRBD2 (6 bases). CDR1 is SGDLS and CDR2 is YYNGEE in the germline V gene. The V end was cut by 2 bases, the J end by 6 bases, with 18 bases between. This CDR3 region has 16 residues. CDR3 coding DNA: TGTGCCAGCAGCGTTAGCGGAGACCCCCCCGGCAATGAGCAGTTCTTC. This sequence encodes CASSVSGDPPGNEQFF.

This clone was detected once. J is TRBJ1-1 and V is TRBV7-9; D not resolved. V dropped 2 bases and J dropped 7 bases, with 17 bases sitting between them. Germline V CDR1 and CDR2: SEHNR, FQNEAQ (reference sequence). This CDR3 comprises 15 residues. The CDR3 sequence is CASSLLSSRRDEAFF. Written as DNA, the CDR3 is TGTGCCAGCAGCTTACTCAGCTCTCGTCGGGATGAAGCTTTCTTT.

The V call is TRBV6-6, the J call TRBJ1-2, with TRBD1 matching 9 bases. V gave up 2 bases and J gave up 6 bases; unmatched junction bases: 7. Germline values: CDR1 MNHNY, CDR2 SVGAGI (reference sequence). This CDR3 region has 15 residues. CDR3 region: CASSYTRTGEDGYTF. DNA for the CDR3: TGTGCCAGCAGTTACACTAGGACAGGGGAAGATGGCTACACCTTC.

This sequence joins TRBV13 and TRBJ1-1; tentatively, D is TRBD1 (6 bases). The CDR3 loop spans 15 amino acids. The germline CDR1 and CDR2 sequences are PRHDT and FYEKMQ (reference sequence). V lost 8 bases, J lost 2 bases, and 18 bases lay in between. In DNA form, the CDR3 reads TGTGCCAGCCATAAAAATGCGGACAGAAACACTGAAGCTTTCTTT. Protein product: CASHKNADRNTEAFF.

V is TRBV5-6 and J is TRBJ1-1; D is unclear. There are 13 residues in the CDR3. Germline V CDR1 and CDR2: SGHDT, YYEEEE. The V end lost 1 base, the J end lost 7 bases, and 11 bases lay between the germline ends. The CDR3 protein is CASSLPLAREAFF. The CDR3 DNA reads TGTGCCAGCAGCTTGCCATTGGCCCGTGAAGCTTTCTTT.

This chain uses TRBV6-1 with TRBJ1-4; 8 nucleotides line up with TRBD1. Germline values: CDR1 MNHNS, CDR2 SASEGT. The V segment lost 2 bases and the J segment 8 bases; nucleotides outside the gene matches: 10. The CDR3 is made up of 16 amino acids. The chain's CDR3 is CASSEIPGTGMEKLFF. The CDR3 region has the DNA TGTGCCAGCAGTGAAATTCCCGGGACAGGCATGGAAAAACTGTTTTTT.

The chain uses TRBV2 and TRBJ1-4, with 7 positions matching TRBD1. The CDR3 is 13 amino acids. Losses at the gene ends were 11 bases for V and 3 bases for J; bases not matched to a gene: 6. In germline, CDR1 is SNHLY, CDR2 FYNNEI. CDR3 DNA: TGTGCCCGCCGACAGGGCGCTAATGAAAAACTGTTTTTT. It is translated as CARRQGANEKLFF.

CDR3 in DNA: TGTGCCAGCAGCCCCACTCTAGGGGTGAACACTGAAGCTTTCTTT. Its translation is CASSPTLGVNTEAFF. The rearrangement uses TRBV6-5 and TRBJ1-1, with a tentative D call TRBD1 (5 bases). The CDR3 contains 15 residues. V gave up 6 bases and J gave up 0 bases, with 14 bases separating them. Germline V lookup: CDR1 MNHEY, CDR2 SVGAGI.

V usage is TRBV7-2 and J usage is TRBJ2-7, with 13 positions matching TRBD2. With V trimmed by 3 bases and J by 4 bases, 15 bases remained unmatched. The V gene's germline CDR1 is SGHTA and CDR2 FQGNSA. CDR3 length: 19 amino acids. The CDR3 DNA reads TGTGCCAGCAGCTTCGCCCCCGGACTAGCGGGAGTTATTGCTTACGAGCAGTACTTC. Translated: CASSFAPGLAGVIAYEQYF.